Sequencing of this T cell receptor beta chain was carried out in a study of CD8 T cells in ankylosing spondylitis. General observations from the study: As reported, disease-linked clones showed significant enrichment in matched ankylosing spondylitis synovial fluid.

This CDR3 is 12 amino acids long. The V and J ends lost 6 bases and 5 bases respectively, with 11 bases between them. This clonotype has ten or more counts. Its specificity is unknown. TCRdb ran MiXCR on the 5' RACE reads and lists one entry per CDR3 protein. The data contain fewer than 250,000 distinct CDR3 sequences, 10% to 13% of them singletons. This receptor was obtained from a male donor with ankylosing spondylitis or in good health (not recorded which). The sequencing sample was made of blood, either unsorted or a sorted T cell fraction (not recorded which). The chain carries TRBV12-3 or TRBV12-4 and TRBJ2-7, with D possibly matching TRBD1 (6 bases). CDR3 protein: CASSPDRHEQYF. CDR3 nucleotides: TGTGCCAGCAGCCCGGACAGACACGAGCAGTACTTC.